The subject of this entry is one TCR beta chain. Its antigen remains unidentified. Production of TCR beta cDNA relied on 5'RACE template switching with UMIs. Reanalyzing the 5' RACE reads, TCRdb keeps one entry per CDR3 protein, without DNA. The listing records 300,000 or so distinct CDR3 sequences. This sample is part of a study of T cells expressing NK-cell markers. CDR1 MNHEY and CDR2 SMNVEV come from the germline V gene (reference sequence). This CDR3 has 13 residues. General study results and limits: No clear determination of HCMV specificity was made for expanded NKG2C+ T cell clones.

This TCR was sampled from a woman between 18 and 69 years old in good health. The V call is TRBV27, the J call TRBJ2-1; TCRdb's D call of TRBD1 is untestable without DNA. Sequencing used blood T cells: a sorted CD56 or NKG2C T cell subset, CD4+ or CD8+ T cells, or bulk PBMC T cells (not recorded which). The chain's CDR3 is CASSSDRGYEQFF.